The present T cell receptor beta chain was sequenced within a study of T cells in Graves' hyperthyroidism and ophthalmopathy. This clonotype showed up many times. RNA transcripts yielded amplified TCR beta CDR3 regions. The study used the HTBI primer set for a first-round RT-PCR of the TCR CDR3. TCRdb used MiXCR to reprocess the multiplex PCR reads, holding one entry per CDR3 protein. The table records approximately 510,000 distinct CDR3 sequences, about 20% of them present only once. Germline CDR1 and CDR2: SGHDT and YYEEEE. This CDR3 is built from 15 residues. Between the trimmed V and J ends, which lost 1 base and 1 base, there was a span of 9 bases.

The sample was blood. The TCR sequence derives from a man aged 18 to 29 with Graves' hyperthyroidism. This chain uses TRBV5-6 with TRBJ1-5; D uncertain. CDR3 in amino acids: CASSLWTQSNQPQHF. In DNA, the CDR3 is TGTGCCAGCAGCTTGTGGACTCAGAGCAATCAGCCCCAGCATTTT.